Described below is a single T cell receptor (beta chain) sequence and its context. Antigen unknown. The germline CDR1 and CDR2 sequences are PRHDT and FYEKMQ (reference sequence). This CDR3 has 15 residues. Trimming removed 0 bases from V and 6 bases from J, with 14 bases in between. Assay used: immunoSEQ multiplex PCR; TCRdb lists only in-frame clones, some missing. The table has 150,000 to 200,000 clones, 90% to 95% seen once. This entry is derived from a study of T cell responses to AZD1222 COVID-19 vaccine. General observations from the study: Regions left unmutated in variants are reportedly the target of nearly half of spike-specific TCRs.

The TCR originated in an adult who received the AZD1222 COVID-19 vaccine. The V call is TRBV13, the J call TRBJ1-2; D might be TRBD1 (5 bases). The starting material was peripheral blood, obtained 28 days after the second AZD1222 dose. The CDR3 here is CASSLGGRPVDGYTF. Here the CDR3 DNA reads TGTGCCAGCAGCTTAGGGGGACGGCCTGTGGATGGCTACACCTTC. The variable domain in full, with the rest retrieved from reference TRBV13 and TRBJ1-2, is AAGVIQSPRHLIKEKRETATLKCYPIPRHDTVYWYQQGPGQDPQFLISFYEKMQSDKGSIPDRFSAQQFSDYHSELNMSSLELGDSALYFCASSLGGRPVDGYTFGSGTRLTVV.